This TCR beta chain was found in a study of T cell responses to AZD1222 COVID-19 vaccine. Study conclusions and caveats: Close to half of spike-specific TCRs reportedly recognize unmutated variant regions. The CD4 TCRs associated with vaccination extended across spike and predominated at 160-218 and 743-854. Of the AZD1222 recipients, only five to seven were seropositive at baseline.

Notes on this clone: The antigen remains unidentified.

Germline CDR1 is SEHNR and CDR2 is FQNEAQ (reference sequence). The V end was cut by 5 bases, the J end by 6 bases, with 10 bases between. The CDR3 contains 12 residues. TCRdb's copy holds only in-frame clones and misses some; the assay was immunoSEQ multiplex PCR. The profile shows under 130,000 clones, over 80% of them singletons. This TCR came from an adult in good health. The chain joins TRBV7-9 to TRBJ1-1; D not certain. The sample was peripheral blood, taken on day 0 of AZD1222 vaccination. Written as DNA, the CDR3 is TGTGCCAGCAGCCCCGCTTCCTCTGAAGCTTTCTTT. Its translation: CASSPASSEAFF.